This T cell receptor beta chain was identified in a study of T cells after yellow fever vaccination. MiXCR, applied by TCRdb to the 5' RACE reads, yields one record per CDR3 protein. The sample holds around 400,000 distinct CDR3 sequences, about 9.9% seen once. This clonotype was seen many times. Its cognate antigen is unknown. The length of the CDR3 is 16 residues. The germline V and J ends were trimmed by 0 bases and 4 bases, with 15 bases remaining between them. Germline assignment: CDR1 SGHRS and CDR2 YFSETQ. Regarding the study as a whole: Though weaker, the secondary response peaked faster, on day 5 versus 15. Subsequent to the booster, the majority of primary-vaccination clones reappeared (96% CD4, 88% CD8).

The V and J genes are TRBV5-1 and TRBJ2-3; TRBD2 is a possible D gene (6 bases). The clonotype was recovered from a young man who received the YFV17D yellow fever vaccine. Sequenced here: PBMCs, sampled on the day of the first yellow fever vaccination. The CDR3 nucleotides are TGCGCCAGCAGCTTGGGATCTAGCGTCGCCCCAGATACGCAGTATTTT. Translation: CASSLGSSVAPDTQYF.